The next 15 T cell receptor beta chains were all read from a single sample in a study of cytomegalovirus exposure and HLA in healthy donors. Both 60 Vbeta primers and 13 Jbeta primers went into the PCR. Assay used: immunoSEQ multiplex PCR; TCRdb lists only in-frame clones, some missing. The data hold over 100,000 clones, with about 70% observed a single time. Sequenced sample: PBMCs. These receptor sequences come from a young man in good health and CMV-seropositive.

This chain connects TRBV28 to TRBJ1-2; D remains ambiguous. CDR1 is MDHEN, CDR2 SYDVKM, per germline. This CDR3 comprises 16 residues. V was cut by 4 bases and J by 7 bases, with 22 bases left in between. The CDR3 loop is CASSSHLSERERGYTF. The CDR3 nucleotides read TGTGCCAGCAGTTCCCACCTCTCCGAGAGGGAGCGTGGCTACACCTTC.

The rearrangement uses TRBV2 and TRBJ2-2, with D unclear. CDR3 length equals 14 residues. The germline CDR1 and CDR2 sequences are SNHLY and FYNNEI. V dropped 1 base and J dropped 6 bases, with 9 bases sitting between them. The CDR3 bases are TGTGCCAGCAGTGAAGATCTGAGAGCCGGGGAGCTGTTTTTT. Translated: CASSEDLRAGELFF.

This clone was seen only a few times. The V gene is TRBV7-2, the J gene TRBJ2-3; D is perhaps TRBD2 (6 bases). The CDR3 loop spans 16 amino acids. The V and J ends lost 3 bases and 2 bases respectively, with 15 bases between them. The germline V gene has CDR1 SGHTA and CDR2 FQGNSA. The CDR3 loop is CASSFLTSSYTDTQYF. CDR3 in DNA: TGTGCCAGCAGCTTTTTAACTAGCTCCTACACAGATACGCAGTATTTT.

This chain links TRBV15 with TRBJ1-2; D unresolved. Per the germline V gene, CDR1 is LNHNV and CDR2 is YYDKDF (reference sequence). The CDR3 covers 12 residues. Trimming removed 3 bases from V and 7 bases from J, with 9 bases in between. CDR3 in amino acids: CATSSSPGGYTF. In nucleotides, the CDR3 is TGTGCCACCAGCAGTAGCCCTGGTGGCTACACCTTC.

In its sample, this clone was seen a few times. The chain links TRBV19 to TRBJ1-2; weak D call: TRBD1 (6 bases). V was clipped by 8 bases and J by 5 bases, with 18 bases between them. This CDR3 has 14 amino acids. Germline assignment: CDR1 LNHDA and CDR2 SQIVND (reference sequence). CDR3 in DNA: TGTGCCAGTCACTTCGCCCGGGGGGCGTATGGCTACACCTTC. Translation: CASHFARGAYGYTF.

Comment on this clone: The sample contains more than one DNA sequence encoding this CDR3. This chain connects TRBV19 to TRBJ2-1, with 9 bases aligning to TRBD1. The CDR3 totals 15 residues. CDR1 LNHDA and CDR2 SQIVND come from the germline V gene (reference sequence). J gave up 5 bases and V 7 bases, and 9 bases lay outside the gene matches. The CDR3, as DNA: TGTGCCAGTACTCGGGGGACAGGGAATAACAATGAGCAGTTCTTC. Protein: CASTRGTGNNNEQFF.

This clone was observed a handful of times. V usage is TRBV11-3 and J usage is TRBJ1-1, with D unclear. CDR1 SGHNT and CDR2 YENEEA come from the germline V gene. Trimming pared 5 bases from V and 7 bases from J, leaving 8 bases between. The CDR3 is made up of 11 amino acids. Written as DNA, the CDR3 is TGTGCCAGCAGCCGAGAAATTGAAGCTTTCTTT. Its translation is CASSREIEAFF.

This clone appeared once. The chain combines TRBV11-1 with TRBJ1-2; 9 nucleotides agree with TRBD1. The V and J ends lost 1 base and 6 bases, in that order; junction bases with no gene match: 3. Germline values: CDR1 SGHAT, CDR2 FQDESV (reference sequence). The CDR3 spans 14 residues. The CDR3 bases are TGTGCCAGCAGCTTAGAACGGGACAGGGATGGCTACACCTTC. Protein: CASSLERDRDGYTF.

V and J are TRBV27 and TRBJ1-1; D possibly corresponds to TRBD1 (5 bases). V lost 3 bases, J lost 6 bases, and 11 bases lay in between. Germline V CDR1 and CDR2: MNHEY, SMNVEV (reference sequence). The CDR3 runs 13 residues. The CDR3 region is CASSFGTLAEAFF. Here the CDR3 DNA reads TGTGCCAGCAGTTTCGGGACTCTCGCTGAAGCTTTCTTT.

Here the CDR3 reads CASSQRPSGSENIQYF. The CDR3 coding sequence is TGCGCCAGCAGCCAGAGACCTAGCGGGAGTGAAAACATTCAGTACTTC. V usage is TRBV4-3 and J usage is TRBJ2-4; 10 nucleotides align to TRBD2. This CDR3 spans 16 amino acids. The V gene's germline CDR1 is LGHNA and CDR2 YSLEER. V lost 3 bases and J lost 5; bases outside the gene matches: 7.

The chain carries TRBV28 and TRBJ2-4; TRBD1 matches 7 bases. Germline loops: CDR1 MDHEN, CDR2 SYDVKM. With V trimmed by 5 bases and J by 6 bases, 7 bases remained unmatched. The CDR3 loop spans 14 amino acids. The CDR3 coding sequence is TGTGCCAGCAGTGGACAGGCGCGCGGAAACATTCAGTACTTC. Protein product: CASSGQARGNIQYF. Full variable domain (missing parts from reference TRBV28 and TRBJ2-4): DVKVTQSSRYLVKRTGEKVFLECVQDMDHENMFWYRQDPGLGLRLIYFSYDVKMKEKGDIPEGYSVSREKKERFSLILESASTNQTSMYLCASSGQARGNIQYFGAGTRLSVL.

The chain employs TRBV29-1 and TRBJ2-1; 7 bases are shared with TRBD1. The V gene's germline CDR1 is SQVTM and CDR2 ANQGSEA. CDR3 length equals 15 residues. V trimming: 5 bases; J trimming: 3 bases; junction bases outside the gene matches: 10. The CDR3 DNA reads TGCAGCGTTCCCGGTAGAGGGGGCATCTACAATGAGCAGTTCTTC. Its translation: CSVPGRGGIYNEQFF.

This chain connects TRBV13 to TRBJ2-5, with 10 bases matching TRBD1. Germline-derived CDR1 and CDR2 are PRHDT and FYEKMQ (reference sequence). The CDR3 totals 15 residues. J gave up 2 bases and V 3 bases, and 3 bases lay outside the gene matches. The DNA for the CDR3 is TGTGCCAGCAGCTTTAGACAGGGGGCGCAAGAGACCCAGTACTTC. Its protein is CASSFRQGAQETQYF.

This clone has a single count. J is TRBJ1-1 and V is TRBV19; tentatively, D is TRBD1 (5 bases). V was clipped by 3 bases and J by 4 bases, with 12 bases between them. Germline V CDR1 and CDR2: LNHDA, SQIVND (reference sequence). The CDR3 loop spans 14 amino acids. The CDR3, as DNA: TGTGCCAGTAGTATTAGGAGGGGTCTCACTGAAGCTTTCTTT. The encoded protein is CASSIRRGLTEAFF.

There are a few counts of this clone. This chain links TRBV27 with TRBJ2-3; 8 positions agree with TRBD1. V was pared by 8 bases and J by 6 bases, with 13 bases of the junction left unmatched. Per germline, CDR1 MNHEY and CDR2 SMNVEV (reference sequence). The CDR3 is 15 amino acids. The CDR3 is CASRIQGARRDTQYF. The CDR3 DNA reads as TGTGCCAGCCGGATTCAGGGGGCAAGGAGGGATACGCAGTATTTT.